Following are 3 T cell receptor beta chains from one sample sequenced in a study of cytomegalovirus exposure and HLA in healthy donors. It was with 60 Vbeta and 13 Jbeta primers that the PCR ran. The repertoire was sequenced with immunoSEQ multiplex PCR; TCRdb's copy has only in-frame clones and lacks some. The sample has about 89,000 clones; about four fifths are singletons. Sequencing was performed on PBMCs. The receptor set was obtained from a female donor in good health and CMV-seropositive.

The chain joins TRBV7-9 to TRBJ1-1, with a tentative D call TRBD1 (6 bases). The length of the CDR3 is 14 residues. Trimming took 5 bases from V and 1 from J, leaving 11 bases between them. Germline CDR1 and CDR2: SEHNR and FQNEAQ (reference sequence). The CDR3 sequence: CASSMGQQNTEAFF. As DNA, the CDR3 is TGTGCCAGCAGCATGGGACAACAGAACACTGAAGCTTTCTTT.

This clone was observed a few times. This chain joins TRBV29-1 and TRBJ2-7, with 8 bases aligning to TRBD1. The CDR3 runs 16 residues. CDR1 and CDR2 (germline): SQVTM, ANQGSEA. With 6 bases clipped from V and 4 bases from J, the junction kept 17 bases outside the gene matches. This CDR3 is CSVDPGQGGRSYEQYF. CDR3 DNA: TGCAGCGTCGATCCCGGACAGGGCGGGCGTTCATACGAGCAGTACTTC.

The chain recombines TRBV5-1 with TRBJ2-5; 9 bases map to TRBD2. The CDR3 sequence is 16 residues long. Looked up from germline, CDR1 is SGHRS and CDR2 is YFSETQ. V trimming: 0 bases; J trimming: 4 bases; junction bases outside the gene matches: 7. The CDR3 here is CASSLGLAGLGETQYF. The CDR3 coding sequence is TGCGCCAGCAGCTTGGGCCTAGCGGGGTTGGGAGAGACCCAGTACTTC.